This T cell receptor beta chain was recorded in a study of blood T cells in healthy people across ages. Caucasian individuals from Russia who were healthy and aged about 6 to 95 acted as donors. Each sample yielded at least 6 million isolated PBMCs. In the case of this clonotype: Its antigen is as yet unknown. Possible read error: a much larger clone is one base away.

Study results and limitations: PBMCs went unsorted, and a conclusive naive versus antigen-experienced comparison was therefore prevented.

With a J-beta primer mix and a sample-barcoded 5' primer, a second PCR ran 7 to 11 cycles. All cDNA molecules were each tagged by a template-switch adaptor with 12 random nucleotides. TCRdb redid the calling of the 5' RACE reads with MiXCR, one entry per CDR3 protein. The repertoire has hundreds of thousands of distinct CDR3 sequences, around 50% of them found once; the top ten carry around 18%. The CDR3 runs 15 residues. Germline assignment: CDR1 DFQATT and CDR2 SNEGSKA (reference sequence). Trimming removed 5 bases from V and 11 bases from J; junction bases left unmatched: 16. The chain couples TRBV20-1 to TRBJ2-5; TRBD2 aligns across 11 bases. The sequenced material came from blood. The sequence derives from a man older than 75 in good health. The CDR3 protein is CSAGLSGRAIDEQYF. The CDR3 coding sequence is TGCAGTGCTGGACTTAGCGGGAGGGCCATCGATGAGCAGTACTTC.